The present entry profiles one TCR beta chain with its context. Its specificity is not known. This record belongs to a study of memory CD4+ T cells and cytomegalovirus serostatus. Points from the study as a whole: CD4+ memory repertoires contained about 40% of the roughly 150 reported CMV TCRbeta sequences.

Single viable CD3+CD4+CD8-CD45RO+ cells were sorted as the memory CD4+ T cells. Sequencing used immunoSEQ multiplex PCR; TCRdb keeps in-frame clones, though not all of them. The sample has over 75,000 clones; under 90% are singletons. Germline CDR1 reads SNHLY; CDR2 reads FYNNEI. The CDR3 spans 14 residues. V was clipped by 7 bases and J by 5 bases; unmatched bases: 6. The chain joins TRBV2 to TRBJ2-2, with 8 bases that match TRBD1. This receptor was obtained from an adult in good health and CMV-seropositive. Sample: memory CD4+ T cells from blood. CDR3 sequence (DNA): TGTGCCAGCATTGGACAGGGTGGGACCGGGGAGCTGTTTTTT. Translation: CASIGQGGTGELFF.